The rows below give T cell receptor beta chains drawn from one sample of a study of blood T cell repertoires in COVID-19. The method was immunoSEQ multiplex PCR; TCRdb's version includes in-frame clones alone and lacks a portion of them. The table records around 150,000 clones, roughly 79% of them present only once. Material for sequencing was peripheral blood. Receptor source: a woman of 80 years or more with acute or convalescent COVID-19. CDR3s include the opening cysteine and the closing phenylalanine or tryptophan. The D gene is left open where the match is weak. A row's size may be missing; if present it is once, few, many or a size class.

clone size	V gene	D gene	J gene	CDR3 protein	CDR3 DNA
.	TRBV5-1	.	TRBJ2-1	CASSLEASYNEQFF	TGCGCCAGCAGCTTGGAGGCTAGTTACAATGAGCAGTTCTTC
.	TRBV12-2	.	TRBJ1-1	CASRYSGGQNTEAFF	TGTGCAAGTCGCTACAGCGGGGGACAGAACACTGAAGCTTTCTTT
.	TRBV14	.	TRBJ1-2	CASSQGGNYGYTF	TGTGCCAGCAGCCAAGGAGGAAACTATGGCTACACCTTC
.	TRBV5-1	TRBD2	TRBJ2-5	CASSQGTSEETQYF	TGCGCCAGCAGCCAGGGGACTAGCGAAGAGACCCAGTACTTC
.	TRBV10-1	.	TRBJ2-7	CASSAIRESEQYF	TGCGCCAGCAGCGCCATCCGGGAAAGCGAGCAGTACTTC
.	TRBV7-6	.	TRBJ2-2	CASSPRDGLNTGELFF	TGTGCCAGCAGCCCCCGGGACGGACTAAACACCGGGGAGCTGTTTTTT
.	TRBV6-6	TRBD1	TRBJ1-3	CASSRDRSSGNTIYF	TGTGCCAGCAGTAGGGACAGAAGCTCTGGAAACACCATATATTTT
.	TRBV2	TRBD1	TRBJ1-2	CASSYIDRAGGYTF	TGTGCCAGCAGTTATATAGACAGGGCTGGGGGCTACACCTTC
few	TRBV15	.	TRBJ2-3	CATSRDRVFTDTQYF	TGTGCCACCAGCAGAGATCGCGTTTTCACAGATACGCAGTATTTT
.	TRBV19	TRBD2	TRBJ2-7	CASRLAGGGEQYF	TGTGCCAGCCGCCTAGCGGGAGGAGGGGAGCAGTACTTC
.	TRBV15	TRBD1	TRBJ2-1	CATSRPGTGSYNEQFF	TGTGCCACCAGCAGACCCGGGACAGGGTCCTACAATGAGCAGTTCTTC
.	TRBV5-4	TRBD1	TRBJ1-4	CASFEWDRENEKLFF	TGTGCCAGCTTTGAGTGGGACAGGGAAAATGAAAAACTGTTTTTT
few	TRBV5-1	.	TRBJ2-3	CASSPSLSTDTQYF	TGCGCCAGCAGCCCGAGCCTTAGCACAGATACGCAGTATTTT
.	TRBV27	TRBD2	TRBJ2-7	CASSPLAGGPYEQYF	TGTGCCAGCAGTCCCTTAGCGGGAGGGCCGTACGAGCAGTACTTC
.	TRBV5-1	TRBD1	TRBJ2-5	CASSEQGQVQETQYF	TGCGCCAGCAGCGAGCAGGGACAGGTACAAGAGACCCAGTACTTC
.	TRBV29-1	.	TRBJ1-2	CSVAGLYGYTF	TGCAGCGTTGCAGGGCTCTATGGCTACACCTTC
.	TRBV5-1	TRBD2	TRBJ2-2	CASSPTSGRTGELFF	TGCGCCAGCAGCCCGACTAGCGGGAGAACCGGGGAGCTGTTTTTT
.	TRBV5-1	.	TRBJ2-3	CASSSSSTDTQYF	TGCGCCAGCAGCTCGTCTAGCACAGATACGCAGTATTTT
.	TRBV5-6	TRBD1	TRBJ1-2	CASSPTTGGGYGYTF	TGTGCCAGCAGCCCAACGACAGGGGGCGGTTATGGCTACACCTTC
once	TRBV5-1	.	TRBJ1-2	CASSSSFRDYGYTF	TGCGCCAGCAGCTCATCATTCAGGGACTATGGCTACACCTTC
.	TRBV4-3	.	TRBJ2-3	CASSQVSSVWADTQYF	TGCGCCAGCAGCCAAGTGTCTAGCGTCTGGGCAGATACGCAGTATTTT
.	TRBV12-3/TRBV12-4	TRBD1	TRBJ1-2	CASSPRQGAGYTF	TGTGCCAGCAGCCCCAGACAGGGGGCTGGCTACACCTTC
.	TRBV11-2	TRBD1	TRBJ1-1	CASSTGQGLLNTEAFF	TGTGCCAGCAGCACGGGACAGGGCTTATTGAACACTGAAGCTTTCTTT
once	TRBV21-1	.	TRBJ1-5	CASELAGHQPQHF	TGTGCCAGTGAGTTGGCAGGCCATCAGCCCCAGCATTTT
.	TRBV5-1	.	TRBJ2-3	CASRSTDTQYF	TGCGCCAGCAGATCGACAGATACGCAGTATTTT
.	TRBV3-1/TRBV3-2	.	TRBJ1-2	CASSQFRGSTNYGYTF	TGTGCCAGCAGCCAATTTCGGGGGAGCACTAACTATGGCTACACCTTC
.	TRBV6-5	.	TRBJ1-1	CASRGSNTEAFF	TGTGCCAGCAGGGGCAGCAACACTGAAGCTTTCTTT
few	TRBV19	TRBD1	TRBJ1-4	CARTGFGEKLFF	TGTGCCAGGACAGGGTTTGGGGAAAAACTGTTTTTT
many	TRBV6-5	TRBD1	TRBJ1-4	CASSITGGAEKLFF	TGTGCCAGCAGTATTACAGGGGGCGCGGAAAAACTGTTTTTT
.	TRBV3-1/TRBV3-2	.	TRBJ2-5	CASSSRETQYF	TGTGCCAGCAGCTCCAGGGAGACCCAGTACTTC
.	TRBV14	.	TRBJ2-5	CASSQGGNQETQYF	TGTGCCAGCAGCCAAGGAGGGAACCAAGAGACCCAGTACTTC
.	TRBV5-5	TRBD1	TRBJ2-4	CASSGGQGPIGNIQYF	TGTGCCAGCAGCGGGGGACAGGGTCCCATCGGAAACATTCAGTACTTC
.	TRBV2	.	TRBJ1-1	CASSVWTEAFF	TGTGCCAGCAGTGTATGGACAGAAGCTTTCTTT
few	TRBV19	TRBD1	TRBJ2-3	CASSTSRDRGRDTQYF	TGTGCCAGTAGTACCTCCCGGGACAGGGGGCGAGATACGCAGTATTTT
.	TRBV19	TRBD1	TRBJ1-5	CASSIYQGANQPQHF	TGTGCCAGTAGTATCTACCAGGGGGCGAATCAGCCCCAGCATTTT
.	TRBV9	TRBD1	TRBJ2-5	CASSASPQRDRTQYF	TGTGCCAGCAGCGCAAGCCCACAACGGGACAGGACCCAGTACTTC
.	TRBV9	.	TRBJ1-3	CASSVVGRPGNTIYF	TGTGCCAGCAGCGTAGTGGGCAGGCCCGGAAACACCATATATTTT
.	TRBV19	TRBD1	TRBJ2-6	CASKGQGTGANVLTF	TGTGCCAGTAAGGGACAGGGGACTGGGGCCAACGTCCTGACTTTC
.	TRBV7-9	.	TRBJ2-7	CASSLVQGQTYEQYF	TGTGCCAGCAGCTTGGTCCAGGGACAAACCTACGAGCAGTACTTC
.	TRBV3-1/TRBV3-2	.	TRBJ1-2	CASSPRAAVYGYTF	TGTGCCAGCAGTCCTAGGGCAGCGGTCTATGGCTACACCTTC
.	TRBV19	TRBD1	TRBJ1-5	CASTSRDSNQPQHF	TGTGCCAGTACCTCCCGGGACAGTAATCAGCCCCAGCATTTT
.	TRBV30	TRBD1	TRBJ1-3	CAWSLSTGSGNTIYF	TGTGCCTGGAGTCTCTCGACAGGGTCTGGAAACACCATATATTTT
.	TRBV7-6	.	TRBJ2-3	CASSLTAGAPDTQYF	TGTGCCAGCAGCTTAACAGCAGGGGCCCCAGATACGCAGTATTTT
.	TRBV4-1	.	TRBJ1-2	CASSQEGRNGYTF	TGCGCCAGCAGCCAAGAGGGCAGAAATGGCTACACCTTC
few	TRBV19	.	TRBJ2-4	CASSISFGQGNIQYF	TGTGCCAGTAGTATCTCTTTCGGGCAGGGAAACATTCAGTACTTC
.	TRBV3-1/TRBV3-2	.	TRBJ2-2	CASSQDRRQGNTGELFF	TGTGCCAGCAGCCAAGATCGTAGGCAGGGGAACACCGGGGAGCTGTTTTTT
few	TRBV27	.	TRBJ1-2	CASSGSAGYGYTF	TGTGCCAGCAGTGGCAGCGCCGGATATGGCTACACCTTC
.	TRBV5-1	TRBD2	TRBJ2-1	CASSDVAGGRLNEQFF	TGCGCCAGCAGCGACGTAGCGGGAGGTCGACTCAATGAGCAGTTCTTC
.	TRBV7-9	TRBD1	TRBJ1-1	CASSRHRQGAVRTEAFF	TGTGCCAGCAGCCGTCATCGGCAGGGGGCCGTGAGGACTGAAGCTTTCTTT
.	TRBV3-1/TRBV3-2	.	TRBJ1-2	CASSQDRGRGYTF	TGTGCCAGCAGCCAAGACAGGGGACGCGGCTACACCTTC
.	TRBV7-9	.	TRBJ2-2	CASSFSNTGELFF	TGTGCCAGCAGCTTTTCTAACACCGGGGAGCTGTTTTTT
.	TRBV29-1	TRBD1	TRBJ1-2	CSVEVGKGARSGYTF	TGCAGCGTTGAAGTGGGAAAGGGGGCAAGGAGTGGCTACACCTTC
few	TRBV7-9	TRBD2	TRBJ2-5	CASSFSGRAGETQYF	TGTGCCAGCAGCTTTAGCGGGAGGGCGGGAGAGACCCAGTACTTC